This TCR beta chain emerged from a study of CXCR3-negative and CXCR3-positive naive CD8 T cells. Study-wide points: Memory CD8+ cells showed much lower diversity, while both naive subsets were comparably high. Memory cells diverged, while naive CXCR3-positive and CXCR3-negative cells had similar TRBV-TRBJ usage.

Carrying UMI labels, the TRB cDNA libraries were prepared through 5' RACE. TCRdb processed the 5' RACE reads again and assigns one entry to each CDR3 protein, with no DNA. The sample includes some 130,000 distinct CDR3 sequences. On this clonotype: Antigen: not known.

The length of the CDR3 is 17 residues. In germline, CDR1 is SQVTM, CDR2 ANQGSEA. Material: naive CXCR3- CD8+ T cells from blood. The subset was: CD45RO-CCR7+CD27+CD95- naive CD8+ T cells lacking CXCR3 (TNR3-). This chain joins TRBV29-1 and TRBJ2-3; absent DNA, TCRdb's TRBD2 call cannot be checked. This receptor was obtained from a human donor in good health. Some clones in this sample may be carry-over from other donors' samples. The CDR3 loop reads CSVEDTRTSGSTDTQYF.